The sequence of this T cell receptor (beta chain) was determined in a study of identical twins. Germline CDR1 reads SGHDN; CDR2 reads FVKESK. CDR3 length: 13 residues. J lost 5 bases, V lost 3 bases, and 3 bases had no gene match. cDNA molecules carried unique molecular identifiers, and template switching added a universal primer site. TCRdb re-called the 5' RACE reads with MiXCR, one entry per CDR3 protein. This sample yields 300,000 or so distinct CDR3 sequences, of which roughly 9.8% are seen a single time; 6% to 8.5% belongs to the top ten. General study results and limits: Conclusions relied on cross-sectional statistical analysis, not following the same donors.

This clonotype showed up many times. Antigen unknown. These sequences were also reported in another study, on yellow fever vaccine responses in identical twins.

This chain uses TRBV14 with TRBJ2-5; 7 nucleotides align to TRBD2. This receptor was taken from a woman younger than 30 in good health. The sequenced sample consisted of CD8+ T cells sorted from blood. CDR3 DNA: TGTGCCAGCAGCCACCAGGGAGGGGAGACCCAGTACTTC. Its protein product is CASSHQGGETQYF.